This TCR beta chain was identified during a study of blood T cell repertoires in COVID-19. TCRdb keeps only in-frame clones here, not all; method: immunoSEQ multiplex PCR. The table shows about 270,000 clones, with around 89% occurring only once. Across about two dozen US areas, participants ranged in age from about 18 to 100 years. Before being deemed recovered, Cohort 3 donors had two negative PCRs, clearance, or symptom resolution. The CDR3 runs 16 residues. With 1 base removed from V and 2 bases from J, the gap between germline ends came to 16 bases. The specimen sequenced was PBMCs or T cells enriched from blood (not recorded which). The chain recombines TRBV5-3 with TRBJ2-7, with TRBD1 as a possible D gene (6 bases). TRBV5-3 carries the ORF label, with uncertain function. The receptor was isolated from a young woman who had recovered from COVID-19. The CDR3 DNA reads TGTGCCAGAAGCTTGAATGTCCAGGGGATTACCTACGAGCAGTACTTC. This gives the protein CARSLNVQGITYEQYF.